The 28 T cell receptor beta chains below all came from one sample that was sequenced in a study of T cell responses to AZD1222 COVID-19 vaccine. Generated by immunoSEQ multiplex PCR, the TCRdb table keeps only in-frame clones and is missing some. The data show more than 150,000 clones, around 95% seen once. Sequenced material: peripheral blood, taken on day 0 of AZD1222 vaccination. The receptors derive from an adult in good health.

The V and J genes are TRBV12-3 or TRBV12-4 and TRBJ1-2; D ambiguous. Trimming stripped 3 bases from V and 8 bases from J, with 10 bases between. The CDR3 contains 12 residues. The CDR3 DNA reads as TGTGCCAGCAGTTTCCTGAACCGCGGCTACACCTTC. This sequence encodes CASSFLNRGYTF.

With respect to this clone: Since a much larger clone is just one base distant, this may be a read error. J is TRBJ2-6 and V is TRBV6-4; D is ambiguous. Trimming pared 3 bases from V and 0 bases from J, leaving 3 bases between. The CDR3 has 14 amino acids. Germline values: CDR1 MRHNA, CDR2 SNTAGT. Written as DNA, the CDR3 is TGTGCCAGCAGTGAAAGCTCTGGGGCCAACGTCCTGACTTTC. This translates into CASSESSGANVLTF.

This CDR3 reads CASSYSGGSTDTQYF. As DNA, the CDR3 is TGTGCCAGCAGTTACTCCGGCGGGAGCACAGATACGCAGTATTTT. This sequence joins TRBV6-5 and TRBJ2-3; D possibly corresponds to TRBD2 (5 bases). CDR3 length equals 15 residues. Trimming took off 0 bases at V and 0 bases at J, with 7 bases between the two ends. Germline loops: CDR1 MNHEY, CDR2 SVGAGI.

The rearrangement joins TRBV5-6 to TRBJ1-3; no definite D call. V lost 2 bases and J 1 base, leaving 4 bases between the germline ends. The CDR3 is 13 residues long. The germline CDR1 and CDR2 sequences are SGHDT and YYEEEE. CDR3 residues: CASSFKSGNTIYF. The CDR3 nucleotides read TGTGCCAGCAGCTTCAAGTCTGGAAACACCATATATTTT. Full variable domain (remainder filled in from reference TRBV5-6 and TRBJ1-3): DAGVTQSPTHLIKTRGQQVTLRCSPKSGHDTVSWYQQALGQGPQFIFQYYEEEERQRGNFPDRFSGHQFPNYSSELNVNALLLGDSALYLCASSFKSGNTIYFGEGSWLTVV.

This CDR3 is CASSYSGPGELFF. Here the CDR3 DNA reads TGTGCCAGCTCATATAGCGGTCCCGGGGAGCTGTTTTTT. The chain is built from TRBV27 and TRBJ2-2, with TRBD2 as a possible D gene (6 bases). Trimming removed 8 bases at V and 6 bases at J, with 13 bases between. This CDR3 spans 13 amino acids. Germline lookup yields CDR1 MNHEY and CDR2 SMNVEV (reference sequence).

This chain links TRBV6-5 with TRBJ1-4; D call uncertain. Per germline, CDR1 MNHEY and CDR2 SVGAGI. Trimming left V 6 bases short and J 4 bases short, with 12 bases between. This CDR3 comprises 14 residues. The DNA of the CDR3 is TGTGCCAGCAGCCCCGGGAGTATTAATGAAAAACTGTTTTTT. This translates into CASSPGSINEKLFF.

Here the CDR3 reads CASSLGQGFPSYNSPLHF. CDR3 nucleotide sequence: TGTGCCAGCAGCTTGGGACAGGGGTTTCCGTCCTATAATTCACCCCTCCACTTT. The chain employs TRBV13 and TRBJ1-6; 10 positions agree with TRBD1. V was clipped by 3 bases and J by 1 base; unmatched bases: 6. There are 18 residues in the CDR3. Germline loops: CDR1 PRHDT, CDR2 FYEKMQ (reference sequence).

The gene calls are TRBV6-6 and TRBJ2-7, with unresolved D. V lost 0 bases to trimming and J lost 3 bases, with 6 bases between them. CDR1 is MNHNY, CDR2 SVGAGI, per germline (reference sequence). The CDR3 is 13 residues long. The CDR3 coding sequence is TGTGCCAGCAGTTACTCGCCAGACTACGAGCAGTACTTC. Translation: CASSYSPDYEQYF.

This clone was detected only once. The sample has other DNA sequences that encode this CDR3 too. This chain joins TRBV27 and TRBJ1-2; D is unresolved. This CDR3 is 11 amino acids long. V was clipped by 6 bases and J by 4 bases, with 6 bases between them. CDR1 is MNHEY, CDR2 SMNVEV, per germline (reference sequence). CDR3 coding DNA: TGTGCCAGCAGCAAGGGCTATGGCTACACCTTC. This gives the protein CASSKGYGYTF.

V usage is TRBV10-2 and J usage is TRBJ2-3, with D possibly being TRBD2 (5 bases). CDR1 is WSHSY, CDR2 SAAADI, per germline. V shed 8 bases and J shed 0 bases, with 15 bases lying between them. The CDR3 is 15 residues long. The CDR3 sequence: CASAKDFISTDTQYF. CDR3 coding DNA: TGCGCCAGCGCGAAGGACTTCATCAGCACAGATACGCAGTATTTT.

CDR3 sequence: CASSRLKQGSPLRGYTF. The CDR3 DNA sequence: TGCGCCAGCAGCCGACTTAAACAGGGATCCCCTCTGAGAGGCTACACCTTC. The V and J genes are TRBV4-1 and TRBJ1-2, with D maybe TRBD1 (6 bases). The CDR3 runs 17 residues. Germline CDR1 and CDR2: MGHRA and YSYEKL. V lost 4 bases to trimming and J lost 8 bases, with 26 bases between them.

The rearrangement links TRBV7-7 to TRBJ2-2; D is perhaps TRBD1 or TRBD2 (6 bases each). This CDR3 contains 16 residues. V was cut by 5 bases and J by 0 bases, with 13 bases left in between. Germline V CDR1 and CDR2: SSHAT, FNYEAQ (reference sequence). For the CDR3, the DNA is TGTGCCAGCAGCCCCTTCGGGGGCGCGAACACCGGGGAGCTGTTTTTT. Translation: CASSPFGGANTGELFF.

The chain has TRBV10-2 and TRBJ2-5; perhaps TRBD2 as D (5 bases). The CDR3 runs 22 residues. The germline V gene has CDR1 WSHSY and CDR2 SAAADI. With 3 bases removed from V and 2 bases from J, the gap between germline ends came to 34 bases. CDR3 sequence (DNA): TGCGCCAGCAGTGATATCCCTCGGGGTCCCCCTCCCCCAATCCTCCGGCAAGAGACCCAGTACTTC. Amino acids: CASSDIPRGPPPPILRQETQYF.

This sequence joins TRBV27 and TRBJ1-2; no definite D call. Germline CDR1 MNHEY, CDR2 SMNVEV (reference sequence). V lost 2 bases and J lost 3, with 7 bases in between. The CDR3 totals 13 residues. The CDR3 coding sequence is TGTGCCAGCAGTTTAACGGGGTACTATGGCTACACCTTC. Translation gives CASSLTGYYGYTF.

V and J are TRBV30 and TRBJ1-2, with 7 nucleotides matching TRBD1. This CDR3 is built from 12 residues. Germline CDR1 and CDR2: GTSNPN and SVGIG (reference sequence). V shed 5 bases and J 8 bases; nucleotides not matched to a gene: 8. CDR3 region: CAWDRVIRGYTF. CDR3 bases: TGTGCCTGGGACAGGGTGATCAGGGGCTACACCTTC.

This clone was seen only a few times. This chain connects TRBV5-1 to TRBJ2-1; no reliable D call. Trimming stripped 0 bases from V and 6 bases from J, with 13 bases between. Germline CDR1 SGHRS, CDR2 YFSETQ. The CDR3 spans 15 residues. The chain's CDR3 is CASSLAPRRLNEQFF. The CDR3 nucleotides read TGCGCCAGCAGCTTGGCCCCTCGACGCCTCAATGAGCAGTTCTTC.

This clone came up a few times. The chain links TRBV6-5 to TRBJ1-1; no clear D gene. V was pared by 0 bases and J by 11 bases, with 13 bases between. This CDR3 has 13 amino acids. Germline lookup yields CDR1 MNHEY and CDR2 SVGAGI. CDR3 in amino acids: CASSYSHGNLAFF. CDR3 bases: TGTGCCAGCAGTTACTCACACGGCAATTTGGCTTTCTTT.

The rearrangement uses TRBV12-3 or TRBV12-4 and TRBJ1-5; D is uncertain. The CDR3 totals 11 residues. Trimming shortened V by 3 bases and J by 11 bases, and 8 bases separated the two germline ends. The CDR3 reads CASSFGPAQHF. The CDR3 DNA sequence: TGTGCCAGCAGTTTTGGTCCCGCCCAGCATTTT.

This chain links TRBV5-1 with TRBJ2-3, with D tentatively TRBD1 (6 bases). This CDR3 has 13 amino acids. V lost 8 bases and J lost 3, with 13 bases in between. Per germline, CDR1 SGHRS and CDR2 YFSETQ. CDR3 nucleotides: TGCGCCAGTTGCAGGGGAGCAACAGATACGCAGTATTTT. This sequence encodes CASCRGATDTQYF.

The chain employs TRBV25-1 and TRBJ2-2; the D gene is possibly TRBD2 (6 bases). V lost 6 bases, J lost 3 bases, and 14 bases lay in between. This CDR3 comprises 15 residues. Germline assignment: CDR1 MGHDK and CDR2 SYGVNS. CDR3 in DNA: TGTGCCAGCAGCACTCCCGGGACTTACACCGGGGAGCTGTTTTTT. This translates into CASSTPGTYTGELFF.

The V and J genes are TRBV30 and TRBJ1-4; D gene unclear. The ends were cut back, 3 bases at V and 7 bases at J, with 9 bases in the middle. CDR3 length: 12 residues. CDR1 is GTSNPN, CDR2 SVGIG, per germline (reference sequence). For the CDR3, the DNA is TGTGCCTGGAGCTCGGGAATTGAAAAACTGTTTTTT. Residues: CAWSSGIEKLFF.

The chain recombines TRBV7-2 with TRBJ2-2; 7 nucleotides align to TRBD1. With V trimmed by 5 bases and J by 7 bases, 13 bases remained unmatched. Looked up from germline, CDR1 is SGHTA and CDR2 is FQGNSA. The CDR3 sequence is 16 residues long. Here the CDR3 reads CASSDMGQTWGGELFF. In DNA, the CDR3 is TGTGCCAGCAGCGATATGGGACAGACGTGGGGCGGGGAGCTGTTTTTT. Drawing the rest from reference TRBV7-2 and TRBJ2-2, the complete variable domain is GAGVSQSPSNKVTEKGKDVELRCDPISGHTALYWYRQSLGQGLEFLIYFQGNSAPDKSGLPSDRFSAERTGGSVSTLTIQRTQQEDSAVYLCASSDMGQTWGGELFFGEGSRLTVL.

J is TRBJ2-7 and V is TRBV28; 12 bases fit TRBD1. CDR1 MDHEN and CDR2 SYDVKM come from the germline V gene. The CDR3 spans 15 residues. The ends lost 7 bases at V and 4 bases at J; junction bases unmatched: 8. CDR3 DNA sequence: TGTGCCAGCATCGCGGGGACAGGGGGCGCGTACGAGCAGTACTTC. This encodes CASIAGTGGAYEQYF.

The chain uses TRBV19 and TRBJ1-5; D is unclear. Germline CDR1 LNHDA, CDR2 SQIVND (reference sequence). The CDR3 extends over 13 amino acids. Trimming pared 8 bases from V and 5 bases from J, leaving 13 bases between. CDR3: CASGGGTHQPQHF. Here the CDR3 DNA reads TGTGCCAGTGGAGGAGGAACCCATCAGCCCCAGCATTTT.

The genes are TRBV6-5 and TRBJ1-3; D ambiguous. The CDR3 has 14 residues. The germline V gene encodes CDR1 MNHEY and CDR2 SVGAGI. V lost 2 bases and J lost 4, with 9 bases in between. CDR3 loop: CASSYGGSGNTIYF. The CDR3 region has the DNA TGTGCCAGCAGTTACGGTGGGTCCGGAAACACCATATATTTT.

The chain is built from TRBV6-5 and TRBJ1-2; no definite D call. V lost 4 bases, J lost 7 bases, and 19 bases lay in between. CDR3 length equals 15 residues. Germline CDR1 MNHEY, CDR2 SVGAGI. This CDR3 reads CASSFLTSAGGGYTF. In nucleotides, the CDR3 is TGTGCCAGCAGTTTCTTGACATCCGCTGGTGGTGGCTACACCTTC.

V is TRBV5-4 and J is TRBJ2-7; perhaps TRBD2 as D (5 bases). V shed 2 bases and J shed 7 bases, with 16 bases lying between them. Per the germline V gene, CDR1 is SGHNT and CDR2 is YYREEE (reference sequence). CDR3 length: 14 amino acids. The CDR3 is CASSFQDGRGEQYF. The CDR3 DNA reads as TGTGCCAGCAGCTTCCAGGATGGGCGAGGGGAGCAGTACTTC. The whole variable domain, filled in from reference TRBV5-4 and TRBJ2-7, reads ETGVTQSPTHLIKTRGQQVTLRCSSQSGHNTVSWYQQALGQGPQFIFQYYREEENGRGNFPPRFSGLQFPNYSSELNVNALELDDSALYLCASSFQDGRGEQYFGPGTRLTVT.

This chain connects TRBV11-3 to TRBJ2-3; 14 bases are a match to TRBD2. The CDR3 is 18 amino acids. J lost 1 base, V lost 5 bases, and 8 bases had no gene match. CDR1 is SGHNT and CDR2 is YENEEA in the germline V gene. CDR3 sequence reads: CASSTGTSGSSGTDTQYF. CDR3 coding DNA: TGTGCCAGCAGCACTGGGACTAGCGGGAGTAGCGGCACAGATACGCAGTATTTT.